This section outlines one T cell receptor (beta chain) sequence together with its context. The sample is drawn from a study of blood T cell repertoires in COVID-19. Sequenced by immunoSEQ multiplex PCR; TCRdb stores in-frame clones only, minus some. The sample consists of about 100,000 clones, about 90% of them appearing once. Germline V CDR1 and CDR2: SGHKS, YYEKEE (reference sequence). The V gene lost 4 bases and the J gene lost 4 bases, with 19 bases spanning the gap. This CDR3 contains 16 residues. The V call is TRBV5-5, the J call TRBJ2-3; tentatively, D is TRBD2 (6 bases). This TCR came from a human donor with COVID-19, enrolled during active disease. The donor label of this sample is uncertain. Sequenced: peripheral blood. CDR3 DNA sequence: TGTGCCAGCAGCAATCTAGCGCGTGGTGGGGCAGATACGCAGTATTTT. It yields the protein CASSNLARGGADTQYF.